This T cell receptor beta chain came from a study of blood T cell repertoires in COVID-19 (dated by TCRdb to about 2020). About the full investigation: Collaborator samples came from the United States, Italy and Spain and covered acute and convalescent phases of COVID-19. Where HLA class I and class II types were available, the types were taken from metadata supplied by the sample provider, not from assay-based typing. The sample metadata nearly always contained a de-identified subject ID, COVID-19 status, age in years and sex. The dataset comprised deeply sampled blood TCRbeta repertoires from subjects exposed to, actively infected with, or recovered from COVID-19. The samples were drawn from two sources: the first 160 participants of the ongoing ImmuneRACE study, and 1,000 to 1,500 subjects contributed by 6 global collaborators. The material from the prospective study consisted of cDNA or gDNA derived from T cells, B-cell-depleted T cells, or PBMCs. A freely available public database, intended as a resource for researchers studying the immune response to SARS-CoV-2, is where the repertoires were released.

For this clone: What antigen it recognizes has not been identified. Base quality data are lacking; no much larger clone is found one base away.

Overall results and qualifications from the work: The quantity of clinical and demographic metadata differed by source and by participant and was supplied without curation.

Including the terminal cysteine and phenylalanine, the CDR3 comprises 14 residues. The only DNA kept is the CDR3, 42 bases in frame from the first base. From the germline V gene, CDR1 is KGHDR and CDR2 is SFDVKD. Relative to germline, V is 3 bases shorter and J is 6 bases shorter, with 14 bases between their ends. TCRbeta CDR3 regions were amplified from genomic DNA using the immunoSEQ Assay, a bias-controlled multiplex PCR. On the authors' methods: Nucleated cell counts per sample were estimated from amplification of reference gene primers within the assay. Sequence reads were collapsed and filtered to measure the absolute abundance of every unique TCRbeta CDR3 rearrangement. For each sample, productive Simpson clonality was calculated by taking the square root of Simpson's diversity index across productive rearrangements. Here the immuneACCESS table is served through TCRdb, limited to in-frame sequences with V and J called. Missing clones are a known gap in these copies; in checked studies unresolved V genes cover under half, and the rest lacks a known reason. That table gives V, J and clone size, and the DNA gave D and trimming. For this sample the table gives 95,000 to 120,000 clones, of which 70% to 90% were detected only once. The ten largest clonotypes hold 3% to 3.5% of the sample.

Whole blood was collected in K2EDTA tubes by collaborating institutions according to the institutions' own protocols. For TCRbeta analysis, collaborators shipped samples as frozen whole blood, isolated PBMCs, or DNA extracted from either of those sample types. This receptor chain uses TRBV24-1 and TRBJ2-7; possibly the D gene is TRBD2, per 7 matching bases. Material: peripheral blood. This sequence originates from a man in his forties with acute or convalescent COVID-19. The CDR3 region: CATSDRRGTPEQYF. The DNA is TGTGCCACCAGTGATCGGCGGGGGACACCCGAGCAGTACTTC.